This record looks at one T cell receptor beta chain sequence and its context. The sample is drawn from a study of control samples from healthy donors and cancer patients. Generated by immunoSEQ multiplex PCR, the TCRdb table keeps only in-frame clones and is missing some. Seen here are about 160,000 clones, roughly 89% observed once, and the top ten hold about 12%. Sequencing was done on a sample of blood. The TCR comes from a young man in good health.

CDR3 amino acids: CASLKLGGRPYGGNQPQHF. As DNA, the CDR3 is TGCGCCAGCCTAAAATTGGGGGGACGGCCTTACGGGGGCAATCAGCCCCAGCATTTT. The V gene is TRBV23-1, the J gene TRBJ1-5; D may be TRBD1 (5 bases). TRBV23-1 counts as an open reading frame of uncertain function. The CDR3 spans 19 residues. Trimming took 8 bases from V and 2 from J, leaving 28 bases between them.